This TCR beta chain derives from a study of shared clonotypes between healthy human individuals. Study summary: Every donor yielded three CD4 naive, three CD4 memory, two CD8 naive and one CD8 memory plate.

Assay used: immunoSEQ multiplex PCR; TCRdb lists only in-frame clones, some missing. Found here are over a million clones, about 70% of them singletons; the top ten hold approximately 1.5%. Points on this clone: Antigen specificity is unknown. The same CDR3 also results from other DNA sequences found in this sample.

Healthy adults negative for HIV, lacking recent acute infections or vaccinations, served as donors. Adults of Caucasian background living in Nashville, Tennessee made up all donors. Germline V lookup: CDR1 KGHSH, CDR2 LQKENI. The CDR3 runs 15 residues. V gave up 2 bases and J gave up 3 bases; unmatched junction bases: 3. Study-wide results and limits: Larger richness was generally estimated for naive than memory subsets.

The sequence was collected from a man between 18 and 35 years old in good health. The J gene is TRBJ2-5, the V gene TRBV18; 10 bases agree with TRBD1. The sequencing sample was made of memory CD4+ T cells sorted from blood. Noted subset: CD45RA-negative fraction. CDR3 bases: TGTGCCAGCTCACCAAGGACAGGGGGTGAAGAGACCCAGTACTTC. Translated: CASSPRTGGEETQYF.